The 22 T cell receptor beta chains given below trace back to one sample, sequenced in a study of cytomegalovirus exposure and HLA in healthy donors. 13 Jbeta primers and 60 Vbeta primers were used for the PCR. Repertoires were generated with immunoSEQ multiplex PCR, while TCRdb's copy carries only in-frame clones and drops some. The table has about 60,000 clones, about 82% seen once. Sequencing was performed on PBMCs. These receptors all stem from a man aged 25 to 40 in good health and CMV-seronegative.

This clone occurred once. This chain links TRBV11-2 with TRBJ2-7; 8 bases line up with TRBD1. The germline CDR1 and CDR2 sequences are SGHAT and FQNNGV. The CDR3 runs 19 residues. Trimming cost V 2 bases and J 7 bases; bases outside gene matches: 22. The CDR3 coding sequence is TGTGCCAGCAGCTTAATAAGTGGGGGCGGGACAGGACGTCTAGAAGAGCAGTACTTC. It yields the protein CASSLISGGGTGRLEEQYF. Drawing the rest from reference TRBV11-2 and TRBJ2-7, the complete variable domain is EAGVAQSPRYKIIEKRQSVAFWCNPISGHATLYWYQQILGQGPKLLIQFQNNGVVDDSQLPKDRFSAERLKGVDSTLKIQPAKLEDSAVYLCASSLISGGGTGRLEEQYFGPGTRLTVT.

The rearrangement links TRBV29-1 to TRBJ1-2; 7 bases match TRBD1. Germline V gene sequence: CDR1 SQVTM, CDR2 ANQGSEA. V was clipped by 3 bases and J by 2 bases; unmatched bases: 6. The length of the CDR3 is 14 residues. CDR3 nucleotides: TGCAGCGTTGACCGGGACAGTCGAAACTATGGCTACACCTTC. This sequence encodes CSVDRDSRNYGYTF.

The chain combines TRBV7-9 with TRBJ2-3; 9 bases fit TRBD1. The CDR3 runs to 15 residues. Germline V gene data show CDR1 as SEHNR and CDR2 as FQNEAQ (reference sequence). The V segment lost 6 bases and the J segment 2 bases; nucleotides outside the gene matches: 6. CDR3 in amino acids: CASSTDRGSTDTQYF. The CDR3 bases are TGTGCCAGCAGTACCGACAGGGGGTCCACAGATACGCAGTATTTT.

This clone was observed a single time. V usage is TRBV6-4 and J usage is TRBJ2-3; perhaps TRBD2 as D (7 bases). CDR3 length: 15 amino acids. The germline CDR1 and CDR2 sequences are MRHNA and SNTAGT. The V gene lost 0 bases and the J gene lost 6 bases, with 13 bases spanning the gap. The DNA for the CDR3 is TGTGCCAGCAGTGACTCTGAGGGGGGGGCTGATACGCAGTATTTT. It is translated as CASSDSEGGADTQYF.

The chain recombines TRBV7-8 with TRBJ2-5, with D possibly TRBD1 on 6 matching bases. The germline V gene has CDR1 SGHVS and CDR2 FQNEAQ. Trimming removed 2 bases from V and 0 bases from J, with 13 bases in between. This CDR3 spans 16 amino acids. The CDR3 reads CASSLSAGTNQETQYF. The CDR3 nucleotides are TGTGCCAGCAGCTTATCAGCCGGGACAAACCAAGAGACCCAGTACTTC.

The genes are TRBV28 and TRBJ1-2; 10 bases map to TRBD1. The CDR3 contains 16 residues. V was clipped by 3 bases and J by 3 bases; unmatched bases: 7. CDR1 is MDHEN and CDR2 is SYDVKM in the germline V gene. The CDR3 protein is CASSFSGTGEHYGYTF. The DNA for the CDR3 is TGTGCCAGCAGTTTCTCCGGGACAGGGGAGCACTATGGCTACACCTTC.

The V call is TRBV4-3, the J call TRBJ2-1; the D gene is possibly TRBD2 (6 bases). CDR1 LGHNA and CDR2 YSLEER come from the germline V gene. The CDR3 runs 13 residues. Between the trimmed V and J ends, which lost 0 bases and 10 bases, there was a span of 10 bases. CDR3 protein: CASSQDRGAEQFF. Written as DNA, the CDR3 is TGCGCCAGCAGCCAAGATCGCGGGGCAGAGCAGTTCTTC.

The rearrangement links TRBV28 to TRBJ1-5; D gene ambiguous. V gave up 6 bases and J gave up 1 base, with 13 bases separating them. This CDR3 region has 15 residues. The germline V gene has CDR1 MDHEN and CDR2 SYDVKM. The CDR3 spells CASSLPRGSNQPQHF. In DNA form, the CDR3 reads TGTGCCAGCAGCTTACCTCGCGGGAGCAATCAGCCCCAGCATTTT.

CDR3 residues: CSADTGVGDEQYF. Here the CDR3 DNA reads TGCAGCGCCGATACAGGGGTCGGCGACGAGCAGTACTTC. V usage is TRBV29-1 and J usage is TRBJ2-5; 7 nucleotides align to TRBD1. The J call may not be correct, given that the DNA end is closer to TRBJ2-7. CDR1 SQVTM and CDR2 ANQGSEA come from the germline V gene. The CDR3 has 13 residues.

The chain employs TRBV7-2 and TRBJ2-7; the D gene is possibly TRBD1 (6 bases). V was cut by 4 bases and J by 5 bases, with 21 bases left in between. The CDR3 consists of 16 residues. Germline V CDR1 and CDR2: SGHTA, FQGNSA. CDR3 protein: CASSWQGSLPGDEQYF. In nucleotides, the CDR3 is TGTGCCAGCAGCTGGCAGGGGAGCCTCCCGGGTGACGAGCAGTACTTC.

This sequence joins TRBV7-2 and TRBJ1-1; possible D gene TRBD1, 5 bases. This CDR3 contains 16 residues. The V gene lost 3 bases and the J gene lost 0 bases, with 14 bases spanning the gap. CDR1 and CDR2 (germline): SGHTA, FQGNSA. CDR3 region: CASSFLGGKMNTEAFF. CDR3 bases: TGTGCCAGCAGCTTCCTCGGGGGGAAGATGAACACTGAAGCTTTCTTT.

The V gene is TRBV7-6, the J gene TRBJ1-1; D is uncertain. Germline V gene sequence: CDR1 SGHVS, CDR2 FNYEAQ. This CDR3 has 13 residues. V gave up 3 bases and J gave up 3 bases, with 8 bases separating them. CDR3 nucleotide sequence: TGTGCCAGCAGCTTCTCGAGGGACACTGAAGCTTTCTTT. Translation gives CASSFSRDTEAFF.

The V call is TRBV19, the J call TRBJ1-2, with a tentative D call TRBD1 (6 bases). The length of the CDR3 is 15 residues. The ends were cut back, 3 bases at V and 4 bases at J, with 15 bases in the middle. The germline V gene has CDR1 LNHDA and CDR2 SQIVND (reference sequence). CDR3 in DNA: TGTGCCAGTAGTATTCGGGGGGGCCCATCCTATGGCTACACCTTC. It encodes CASSIRGGPSYGYTF. Filled out from reference TRBV19 and TRBJ1-2, the complete variable domain reads DGGITQSPKYLFRKEGQNVTLSCEQNLNHDAMYWYRQDPGQGLRLIYYSQIVNDFQKGDIAEGYSVSREKKESFPLTVTSAQKNPTAFYLCASSIRGGPSYGYTFGSGTRLTVV.

This chain uses TRBV6-5 with TRBJ1-2; 8 bases line up with TRBD1. Germline V gene lookup returns CDR1 MNHEY and CDR2 SVGAGI. The CDR3 consists of 15 residues. The trim removed 0 bases at V and 4 bases at J, leaving 4 bases unmatched. The CDR3 DNA reads as TGTGCCAGCAGTTACTCCGGACAGGGAACCTATGGCTACACCTTC. It is translated as CASSYSGQGTYGYTF.

This clone occurred a few times. V and J are TRBV7-2 and TRBJ2-1, with D unclear. The germline CDR1 and CDR2 sequences are SGHTA and FQGNSA. With 4 bases removed from V and 7 bases from J, the gap between germline ends came to 8 bases. The CDR3 length is 12 residues. This CDR3 reads CASSSSLNEQFF. CDR3 DNA: TGTGCCAGCAGCTCATCACTGAATGAGCAGTTCTTC.

This chain joins TRBV7-2 and TRBJ2-7, with D possibly being TRBD1 (6 bases). CDR1 and CDR2 (germline): SGHTA, FQGNSA. The CDR3 has 16 residues. Trimming removed 2 bases at V and 3 bases at J, with 17 bases between. CDR3 nucleotide sequence: TGTGCCAGCAGCTTACAACCACAGGGAAGGTTCTACGAGCAGTACTTC. Encoded protein: CASSLQPQGRFYEQYF.

J is TRBJ2-2 and V is TRBV10-1; 7 bases are a match to TRBD1. Germline CDR1 and CDR2: WNHNN and SYGVQD (reference sequence). V was clipped by 7 bases and J by 7 bases; unmatched bases: 12. The CDR3 extends over 15 amino acids. The CDR3 spells CASIEDRMTYGELFF. CDR3 in DNA: TGCGCCAGCATCGAGGACAGGATGACCTACGGGGAGCTGTTTTTT.

J is TRBJ2-1 and V is TRBV18; a possible D gene is TRBD2 (6 bases). V was cut by 2 bases and J by 3 bases, with 8 bases left in between. Germline V lookup: CDR1 KGHSH, CDR2 LQKENI. This CDR3 is 14 amino acids long. Here the CDR3 DNA reads TGTGCCAGCTCACCAGGGGGGAACTACAATGAGCAGTTCTTC. Its translation: CASSPGGNYNEQFF. The full variable domain, completed using reference TRBV18 and TRBJ2-1, is NAGVMQNPRHLVRRRGQEARLRCSPMKGHSHVYWYRQLPEEGLKFMVYLQKENIIDESGMPKERFSAEFPKEGPSILRIQQVVRGDSAAYFCASSPGGNYNEQFFGPGTRLTVL.

The chain combines TRBV7-9 with TRBJ2-7, with TRBD2 identical over 10 bases. The CDR3 runs to 16 residues. Germline loops: CDR1 SEHNR, CDR2 FQNEAQ (reference sequence). V shed 1 base and J 3 bases; nucleotides not matched to a gene: 6. The CDR3 DNA reads as TGTGCCAGCAGCTTAGGACTAGCGGGCAGCTTCTACGAGCAGTACTTC. Translated: CASSLGLAGSFYEQYF.

CDR3: CASSPLTGSDLFF. Written as DNA, the CDR3 is TGTGCCAGCTCACCACTCACAGGGAGTGATCTGTTTTTT. The chain has TRBV18 and TRBJ2-2; possible D gene TRBD1, 6 bases. Germline loops: CDR1 KGHSH, CDR2 LQKENI. Trimming cost V 1 base and J 14 bases, with 14 bases left between them. There are 13 residues in the CDR3.

V and J are TRBV25-1 and TRBJ1-1, with D perhaps matching TRBD1 (6 bases). The V and J ends lost 5 bases and 4 bases respectively, with 14 bases between them. This CDR3 has 14 amino acids. CDR1 and CDR2 (germline): MGHDK, SYGVNS. CDR3 sequence: CASSRAGVSTEAFF. DNA of the CDR3: TGTGCCAGCAGTAGGGCAGGGGTGTCCACTGAAGCTTTCTTT.

The chain is built from TRBV9 and TRBJ1-2; unclear D gene. This CDR3 contains 15 residues. The V end was cut by 0 bases, the J end by 0 bases, with 9 bases between. CDR1 SGDLS and CDR2 YYNGEE come from the germline V gene. The CDR3 here is CASSVAAAANYGYTF. The CDR3, as DNA: TGTGCCAGCAGCGTAGCAGCGGCGGCTAACTATGGCTACACCTTC.